This is a list of T cell receptor beta chains from one sample in a study of immune characterization of retroperitoneal liposarcoma. TCRdb re-analysed the PCR reads in MiXCR, keeping a single row per CDR3 protein. The table includes 9,500 to 14,000 distinct CDR3 sequences, about 26% detected once. The sequenced sample was tumor tissue. The origin of the receptors is a female donor with retroperitoneal liposarcoma. The CDR3 runs from the conserved cysteine through the conserved F or W. Fields, in order: V gene, J gene, clone size, D gene, CDR3 DNA, CDR3 protein. The D gene is left open where the match is weak. Size tells how often a clone was seen (once, few, many) or the class of an expanded clone, and some rows leave it out.

TRBV6-1,TRBJ2-5,many,.,TGTGCCAGCAGGGATCGGGACAATGAGCAGTACTTC,CASRDRDNEQYF
TRBV6-1,TRBJ2-3,.,TRBD2,TGTGCCAGCAGTTACCCTCTTCTTAGCGGGGGGATCCCTAGCACAGATACGCAGTATTTT,CASSYPLLSGGIPSTDTQYF
TRBV27,TRBJ2-3,.,.,TGTGCCAGCAGTCTCAGCGACACAGATACGCAGTATTTT,CASSLSDTDTQYF
TRBV11-1,TRBJ2-7,.,.,TGTGCCAGCAGCATAGGGCCAGGTCAAACTTACGAGCAGTACTTC,CASSIGPGQTYEQYF
TRBV6-1,TRBJ2-5,medium-sized,TRBD2,TGTGCCAGCAGTCGACGTACGGGACTAGCGGGCCAAGAGACCCAGTACTTC,CASSRRTGLAGQETQYF
TRBV7-2,TRBJ2-6,medium-sized,.,TGTGCCAGCAGCTTAGGCCAACTGGTGGCGGGACGGACGGGGGGGGCCAACGTCCTGACTTTC,CASSLGQLVAGRTGGANVLTF
TRBV28,TRBJ2-1,.,.,TGTGCCAGCAGCCCCATATTTAGAGGACAGCTGCAAGAGACCCAGTTCTTC,CASSPIFRGQLQETQFF
TRBV27,TRBJ2-6,large,.,TGTGCCAGCAGTTTTCTGGGGGTTGGGGCCAACGTCCTGACTTTC,CASSFLGVGANVLTF
TRBV6-1,TRBJ2-1,medium-sized,.,TGTGCCAGCAGTGAAGAGGGGCCAGGGAGCTCCTACGAGCAGTTCTTC,CASSEEGPGSSYEQFF
TRBV5-1,TRBJ2-3,once,TRBD2,TGCGCCAGCAGCTTAGCGGGGCCTAGCACAGATACGCAGTATTTT,CASSLAGPSTDTQYF
TRBV4-1,TRBJ2-1,few,TRBD2,TGCGCCAGCAGCCGAAGTTCGGGGGAGGGGTACAATGAGCAGTTCTTC,CASSRSSGEGYNEQFF
TRBV6-1,TRBJ1-6,.,.,TGTGCCAGCAAAATCCAGGCGGCGGTTCTTTCACCCCTCCACTTT,CASKIQAAVLSPLHF
TRBV6-1,TRBJ2-1,.,.,TGTGCCAGCAGTGAACAGGGGATGGTCTACAATGAGCAGTTCTTC,CASSEQGMVYNEQFF
TRBV6-1,TRBJ2-1,medium-sized,.,TGTGCCAGCAGTGAATTGGTGAGCGAGCAGTTCTTC,CASSELVSEQFF
TRBV7-6,TRBJ2-3,many,TRBD1,TGTGCCAGCAGCTTCGGAGACAGGGGGCCCACAGATACGCAGTATTTT,CASSFGDRGPTDTQYF
TRBV6-1,TRBJ2-1,large,TRBD2,TGTGCCAGCGGGACTAACTTGAATGAGCAGTTCTTC,CASGTNLNEQFF
TRBV12-3/TRBV12-4,TRBJ2-1,many,.,TGTGCCAGCAGCTTAAACCGGCAGTTCTTC,CASSLNRQFF
TRBV27,TRBJ2-1,.,TRBD2,TGTGCCAGCAGTTTCCGAGCGGGGGAAGAGACCCAGTTCTTC,CASSFRAGEETQFF
TRBV12-3/TRBV12-4,TRBJ2-7,many,.,TGTGCCAGCAGTTTTCTTAGGAGCAATGAGCAGTACTTC,CASSFLRSNEQYF
TRBV7-2,TRBJ1-6,many,.,TGTGCCAGCAGCCCGGGGGGGGACCTCGAAGGACCCCTCCACTTT,CASSPGGDLEGPLHF
TRBV7-2,TRBJ2-2,many,.,TGTGCCAGCAGCTCCGGGACGGCCCTTAACACCGGGGAGCTGTTTTTT,CASSSGTALNTGELFF
TRBV11-2,TRBJ2-1,.,.,TGTGCCAGCAGCTTAGACGGACAGTACAATGAGCAGGACTTC,CASSLDGQYNEQDF